Here is one T cell receptor (beta chain) with its context. The sample comes from a study of low-dose radiotherapy and immunotherapy resistance in tumors. Study-level background: Fractions of 0.5 Gy went to Cohort 1 every 2 weeks, totaling 6.5 Gy. Given every two weeks, intravenous cyclophosphamide 200 mg/m2 preceded radiation and immunotherapy by one day.

The time point: before trial treatment. Nivolumab, ipilimumab, aspirin, low-dose cyclophosphamide and low-dose radiotherapy were given to donors. Enrollment required an advanced solid tumor negative for tumor-infiltrating lymphocytes. Alpha and beta chains were covered, as first-strand cDNA relied on TRAV- and TRBV-specific primers. TCR amplification involved roughly 21 PCR cycles with a constant-region primer and V-primer adapter. TCRdb redid the calling of the reads with MiXCR, one entry per CDR3 protein. The data hold roughly 54,000 distinct CDR3 sequences, with around 27% observed a single time. The sequenced sample was PBMCs, obtained before treatment. The source of this sequence is a male donor with prostate cancer.

The CDR3 bases are TGTGCCAGCAGTTACGGGGGGGGGCGGGCAGCCGAAGCTTTCTTT. It translates to CASSYGGGRAAEAFF. The chain carries TRBV6-2 or TRBV6-3 and TRBJ1-1, with D possibly matching TRBD1 (6 bases). Between the trimmed V and J ends, which lost 2 bases and 8 bases, there was a span of 18 bases. The CDR3 has 15 amino acids. Germline CDR1 is MNHEY and CDR2 is SVGEGT.